This entry lists 13 T cell receptor beta chains sequenced from one sample in a study of cytomegalovirus exposure and HLA in healthy donors. With 60 Vbeta and 13 Jbeta primers, the PCR was carried out. TCRdb keeps only in-frame clones here, not all; method: immunoSEQ multiplex PCR. Counted here are some 120,000 clones, 65% to 90% occurring once; the ten biggest clones make up 3.9%. The sample consisted of PBMCs. These receptors all come from a woman in her 30s in good health and CMV-seronegative.

The gene calls are TRBV7-9 and TRBJ2-1, with 13 bases that match TRBD2. Germline CDR1 SEHNR, CDR2 FQNEAQ (reference sequence). With 4 bases clipped from V and 6 bases from J, the junction kept 6 bases outside the gene matches. The CDR3 is made up of 16 amino acids. The CDR3 sequence is CASSSPGLAGVNEQFF. DNA of the CDR3: TGTGCCAGCAGCTCACCAGGACTAGCGGGAGTCAATGAGCAGTTCTTC.

V usage is TRBV7-9 and J usage is TRBJ2-1; TRBD1 is a possible D gene (6 bases). Germline V gene data show CDR1 as SEHNR and CDR2 as FQNEAQ (reference sequence). CDR3 size: 16 residues. CDR3 protein: CSIAQSGQGIYNEQFF. The CDR3 bases are TGTTCCATAGCCCAGTCAGGGCAGGGGATTTACAATGAGCAGTTCTTC.

The gene calls are TRBV16 and TRBJ2-5, with D possibly being TRBD1 (5 bases). CDR3 size: 13 residues. The V gene lost 4 bases and the J gene lost 1 base, with 7 bases spanning the gap. CDR1 is KGHSY and CDR2 is FQNENV in the germline V gene. Here the CDR3 reads CASSRGGQETQYF. For the CDR3, the DNA is TGTGCCAGCAGCCGGGGCGGCCAAGAGACCCAGTACTTC.

The rearrangement joins TRBV27 to TRBJ2-3; no reliable D call. Germline V CDR1 and CDR2: MNHEY, SMNVEV (reference sequence). V was shortened by 7 bases and J by 6 bases, with 11 bases between the two germline ends. The CDR3 totals 12 residues. CDR3 loop: CASKSRADTQYF. DNA of the CDR3: TGTGCCAGCAAGTCTCGCGCGGATACGCAGTATTTT.

This chain uses TRBV14 with TRBJ1-1; D gene ambiguous. In germline, CDR1 is SGHDN, CDR2 FVKESK. Trimming removed 4 bases at V and 1 base at J, with 13 bases between. The CDR3 has 15 amino acids. The CDR3 region is CASSPLNTPNTEAFF. As DNA, the CDR3 is TGTGCCAGCAGCCCCCTGAATACACCGAACACTGAAGCTTTCTTT.

The chain carries TRBV7-9 and TRBJ1-2; no clear D gene. V lost 0 bases and J 0 bases, leaving 5 bases between the germline ends. This CDR3 region has 14 residues. CDR1 and CDR2 from the germline V gene are SEHNR and FQNEAQ (reference sequence). DNA of the CDR3: TGTGCCAGCAGCTTAGCGAAGCCTAACTATGGCTACACCTTC. Protein: CASSLAKPNYGYTF.

This chain connects TRBV7-9 to TRBJ2-1, with TRBD2 matching 11 bases. Germline V gene data show CDR1 as SEHNR and CDR2 as FQNEAQ (reference sequence). Losses at the gene ends were 4 bases for V and 9 bases for J; bases not matched to a gene: 8. This CDR3 contains 15 residues. The CDR3 sequence is CASSSVAGGPVEQFF. The CDR3 nucleotides are TGTGCCAGCAGCTCGGTAGCGGGAGGGCCCGTTGAGCAGTTCTTC. The whole variable domain, remainder taken from reference TRBV7-9 and TRBJ2-1, is DTGVSQNPRHKITKRGQNVTFRCDPISEHNRLYWYRQTLGQGPEFLTYFQNEAQLEKSRLLSDRFSAERPKGSFSTLEIQRTEQGDSAMYLCASSSVAGGPVEQFFGPGTRLTVL.

The chain carries TRBV25-1 and TRBJ1-2, with TRBD1 matching over 8 bases. The ends lost 6 bases at V and 5 bases at J; junction bases unmatched: 8. The CDR3 consists of 14 residues. Germline lookup yields CDR1 MGHDK and CDR2 SYGVNS. The DNA of the CDR3 is TGTGCCAGCAGGGCCACAGGGGGAATGTATGGCTACACCTTC. This encodes CASRATGGMYGYTF.

This rearrangement joins TRBV10-3 to TRBJ2-3; TRBD2 matches at 10 bases. The CDR3 sequence is 14 residues long. The J segment lost 5 bases and the V segment lost 3 bases, leaving 2 bases of the junction unmatched. CDR1 is ENHRY, CDR2 SYGVKD, per germline. In DNA, the CDR3 is TGTGCCATCAGTGAAGGACTAGCGGTAGATACGCAGTATTTT. This sequence encodes CAISEGLAVDTQYF.

The chain is built from TRBV28 and TRBJ2-5; 8 bases agree with TRBD1. The CDR3 runs to 13 residues. CDR1 MDHEN and CDR2 SYDVKM come from the germline V gene. Germline trimming cut 6 bases from V and 5 bases from J; bases unmatched to any gene: 5. The CDR3 sequence: CASRGQGRETQYF. Here the CDR3 DNA reads TGTGCCAGCAGAGGACAGGGACGGGAGACCCAGTACTTC.

V gene TRBV4-3 combines with J gene TRBJ1-2, with 8 positions matching TRBD1. The CDR3 sequence is 18 residues long. The V gene end was trimmed by 0 bases and the J gene end by 8 bases; junction bases not matched to a gene: 17. From germline, CDR1 is LGHNA and CDR2 YSLEER. CDR3 nucleotides: TGCGCCAGCAGCCAAGAGGAAAGGGCAGGGGGCTATACGTCAGGCTACACCTTC. Encoded protein: CASSQEERAGGYTSGYTF.

The V and J genes are TRBV6-1 and TRBJ2-5; TRBD2 matches 11 bases. The DNA end is more similar to TRBJ2-7, so the J call may be wrong. CDR3 size: 15 residues. Germline V gene lookup returns CDR1 MNHNS and CDR2 SASEGT. The CDR3 is CASSVRLAGTYEQYF. CDR3 DNA: TGTGCCAGCAGTGTGCGACTAGCGGGGACCTACGAGCAGTACTTC.

The rearrangement uses TRBV5-5 and TRBJ1-2; D may be TRBD1 (6 bases). V lost 4 bases and J 8 bases, leaving 15 bases between the germline ends. The CDR3 has 13 residues. Germline values: CDR1 SGHKS, CDR2 YYEKEE (reference sequence). Here the CDR3 DNA reads TGTGCCAGCAGCGTTTCAGGGGAGATAGGCTACACCTTC. It codes for CASSVSGEIGYTF.